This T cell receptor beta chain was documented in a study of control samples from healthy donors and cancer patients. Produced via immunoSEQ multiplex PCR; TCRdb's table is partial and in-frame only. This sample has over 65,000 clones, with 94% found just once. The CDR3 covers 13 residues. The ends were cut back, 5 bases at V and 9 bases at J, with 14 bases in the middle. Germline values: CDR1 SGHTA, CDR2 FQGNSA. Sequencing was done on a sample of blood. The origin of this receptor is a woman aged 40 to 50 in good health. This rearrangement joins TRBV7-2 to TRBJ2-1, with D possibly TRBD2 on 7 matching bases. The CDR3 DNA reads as TGTGCCAGCAGCGGCGGGGGCCAGATTGAGCAGTTCTTC. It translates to CASSGGGQIEQFF.